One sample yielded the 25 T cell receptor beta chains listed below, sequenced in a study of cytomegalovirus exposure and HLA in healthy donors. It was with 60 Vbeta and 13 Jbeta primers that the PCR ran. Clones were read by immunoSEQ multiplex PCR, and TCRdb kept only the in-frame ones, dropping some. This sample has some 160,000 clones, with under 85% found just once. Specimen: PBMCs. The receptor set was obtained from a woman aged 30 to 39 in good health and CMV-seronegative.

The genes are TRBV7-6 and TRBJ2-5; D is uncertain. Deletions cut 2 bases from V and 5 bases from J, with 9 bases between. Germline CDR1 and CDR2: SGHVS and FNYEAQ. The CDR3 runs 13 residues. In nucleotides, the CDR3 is TGTGCCAGCAGCTTACCGTTTGAGGAGACCCAGTACTTC. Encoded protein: CASSLPFEETQYF.

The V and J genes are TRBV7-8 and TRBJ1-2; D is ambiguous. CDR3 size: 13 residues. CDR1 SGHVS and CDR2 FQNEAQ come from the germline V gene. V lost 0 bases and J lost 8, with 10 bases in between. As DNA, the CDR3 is TGTGCCAGCAGCTTAGCCCCGGGAATCGGCTACACCTTC. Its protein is CASSLAPGIGYTF.

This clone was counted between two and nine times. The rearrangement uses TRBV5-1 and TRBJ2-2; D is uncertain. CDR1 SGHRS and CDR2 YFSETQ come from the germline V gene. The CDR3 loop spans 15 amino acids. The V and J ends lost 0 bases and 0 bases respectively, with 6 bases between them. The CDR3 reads CASSLAQTNTGELFF. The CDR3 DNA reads TGCGCCAGCAGCTTGGCCCAGACGAACACCGGGGAGCTGTTTTTT.

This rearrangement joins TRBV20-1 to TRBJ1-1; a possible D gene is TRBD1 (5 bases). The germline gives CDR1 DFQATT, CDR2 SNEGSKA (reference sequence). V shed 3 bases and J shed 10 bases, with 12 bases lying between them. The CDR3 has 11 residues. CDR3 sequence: CSAREEGRAFF. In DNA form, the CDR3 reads TGCAGTGCTAGGGAGGAGGGGAGAGCTTTCTTT.

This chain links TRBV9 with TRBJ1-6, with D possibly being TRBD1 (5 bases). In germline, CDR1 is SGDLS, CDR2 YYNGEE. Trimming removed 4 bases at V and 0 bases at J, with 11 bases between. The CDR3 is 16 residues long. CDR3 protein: CASSPRGGSYNSPLHF. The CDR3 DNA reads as TGTGCCAGCAGCCCTCGGGGGGGCTCCTATAATTCACCCCTCCACTTT.

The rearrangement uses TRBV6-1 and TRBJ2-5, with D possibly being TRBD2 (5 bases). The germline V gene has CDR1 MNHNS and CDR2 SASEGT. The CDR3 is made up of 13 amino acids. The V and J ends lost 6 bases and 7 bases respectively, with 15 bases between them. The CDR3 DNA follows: TGTGCCAGCAGCCGAGAGAGGGAAGGGACCCAGTACTTC. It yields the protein CASSREREGTQYF.

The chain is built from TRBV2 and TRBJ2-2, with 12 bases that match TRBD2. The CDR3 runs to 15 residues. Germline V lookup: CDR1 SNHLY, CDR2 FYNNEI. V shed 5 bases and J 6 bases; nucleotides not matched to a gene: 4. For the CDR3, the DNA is TGTGCCAGCAGTCCCCGGACTAGCGGGGCCGGGGAGCTGTTTTTT. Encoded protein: CASSPRTSGAGELFF.

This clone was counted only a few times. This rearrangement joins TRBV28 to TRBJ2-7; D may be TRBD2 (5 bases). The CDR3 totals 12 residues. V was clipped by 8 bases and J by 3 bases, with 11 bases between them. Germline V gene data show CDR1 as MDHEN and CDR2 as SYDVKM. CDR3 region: CASWTFHYEQYF. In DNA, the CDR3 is TGTGCCAGCTGGACTTTCCACTACGAGCAGTACTTC.

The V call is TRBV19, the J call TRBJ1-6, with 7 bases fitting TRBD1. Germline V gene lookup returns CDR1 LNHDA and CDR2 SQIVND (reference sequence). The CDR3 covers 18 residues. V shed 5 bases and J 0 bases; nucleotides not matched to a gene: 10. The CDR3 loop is CASSSQRQGVSYNSPLHF. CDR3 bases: TGTGCCAGTAGTTCCCAACGCCAGGGGGTCTCCTATAATTCACCCCTCCACTTT.

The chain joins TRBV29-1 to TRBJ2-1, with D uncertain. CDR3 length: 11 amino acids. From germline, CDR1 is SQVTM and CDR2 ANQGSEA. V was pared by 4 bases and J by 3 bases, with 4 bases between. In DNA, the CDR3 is TGCAGCGTTGGTCACTACAATGAGCAGTTCTTC. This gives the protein CSVGHYNEQFF.

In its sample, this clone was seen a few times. DNA for the CDR3: TGTGCCACTCGGGGGGGTGGAGCGAAAAACATTCAGTACTTC. It codes for CATRGGGAKNIQYF. The chain couples TRBV6-1 to TRBJ2-4, with 8 bases identical to TRBD2. Germline assignment: CDR1 MNHNS and CDR2 SASEGT. The CDR3 totals 14 residues. Germline trimming cut 10 bases from V and 4 bases from J; bases unmatched to any gene: 9.

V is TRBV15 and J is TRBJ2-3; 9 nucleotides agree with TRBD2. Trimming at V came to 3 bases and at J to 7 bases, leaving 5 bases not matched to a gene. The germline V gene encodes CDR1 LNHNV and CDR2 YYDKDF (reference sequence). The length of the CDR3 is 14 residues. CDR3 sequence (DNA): TGTGCCACCAGCAGTAGCGGGGGTGATTATACGCAGTATTTT. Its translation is CATSSSGGDYTQYF.

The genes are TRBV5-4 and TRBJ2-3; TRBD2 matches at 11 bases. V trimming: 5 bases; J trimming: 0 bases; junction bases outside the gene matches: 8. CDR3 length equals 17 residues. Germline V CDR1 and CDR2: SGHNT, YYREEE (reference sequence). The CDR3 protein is CASRLAGVPTSTDTQYF. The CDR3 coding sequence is TGTGCCAGCAGACTAGCGGGGGTTCCAACTAGCACAGATACGCAGTATTTT.

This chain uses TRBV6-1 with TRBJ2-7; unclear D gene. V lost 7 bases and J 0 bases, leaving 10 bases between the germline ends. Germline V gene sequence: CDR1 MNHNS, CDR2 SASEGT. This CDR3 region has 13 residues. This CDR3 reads CASMRGSSYEQYF. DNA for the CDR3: TGTGCCAGCATGAGAGGCAGCTCCTACGAGCAGTACTTC.

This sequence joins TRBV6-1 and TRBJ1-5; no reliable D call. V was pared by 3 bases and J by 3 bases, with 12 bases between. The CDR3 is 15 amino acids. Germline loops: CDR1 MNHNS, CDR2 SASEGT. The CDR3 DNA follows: TGTGCCAGCAGTGACGCCCCGGGAATCAATCAGCCCCAGCATTTT. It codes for CASSDAPGINQPQHF.

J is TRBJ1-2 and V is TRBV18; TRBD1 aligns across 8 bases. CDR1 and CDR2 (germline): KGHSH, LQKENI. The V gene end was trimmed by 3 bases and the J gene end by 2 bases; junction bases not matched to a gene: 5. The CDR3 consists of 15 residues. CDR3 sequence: CASSPDREKNYGYTF. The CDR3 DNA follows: TGTGCCAGCTCACCGGACAGGGAAAAGAACTATGGCTACACCTTC.

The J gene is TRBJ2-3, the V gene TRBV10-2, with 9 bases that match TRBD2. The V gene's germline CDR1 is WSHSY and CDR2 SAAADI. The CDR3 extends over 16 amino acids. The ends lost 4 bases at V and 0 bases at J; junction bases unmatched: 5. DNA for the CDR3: TGCGCCAGCAGTGTCAAGCGGGGGGTAAGCACAGATACGCAGTATTTT. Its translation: CASSVKRGVSTDTQYF.

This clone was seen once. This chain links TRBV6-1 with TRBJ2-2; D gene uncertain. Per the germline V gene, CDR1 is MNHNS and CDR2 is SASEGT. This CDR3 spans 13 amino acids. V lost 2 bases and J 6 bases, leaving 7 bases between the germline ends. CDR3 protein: CASSELYPGELFF. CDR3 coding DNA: TGTGCCAGCAGTGAACTATATCCCGGGGAGCTGTTTTTT.

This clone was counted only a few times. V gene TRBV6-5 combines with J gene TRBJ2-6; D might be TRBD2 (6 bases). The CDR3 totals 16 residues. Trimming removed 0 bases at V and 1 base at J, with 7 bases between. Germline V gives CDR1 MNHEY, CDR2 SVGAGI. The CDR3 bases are TGTGCCAGCAGTTACTCGGGACTGTCTGGGGCCAACGTCCTGACTTTC. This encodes CASSYSGLSGANVLTF.

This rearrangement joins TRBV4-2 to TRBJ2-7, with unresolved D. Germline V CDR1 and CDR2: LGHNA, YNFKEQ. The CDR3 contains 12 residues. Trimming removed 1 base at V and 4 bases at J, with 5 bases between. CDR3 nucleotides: TGTGCCAGCAGCCAAGGAGTTTACGAGCAGTACTTC. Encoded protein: CASSQGVYEQYF.

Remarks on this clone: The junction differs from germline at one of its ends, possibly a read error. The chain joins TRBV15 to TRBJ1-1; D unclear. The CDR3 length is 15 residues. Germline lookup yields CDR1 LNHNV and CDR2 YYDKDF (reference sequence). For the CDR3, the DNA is TGTGTCACCAGCAGAGACCCCGATAGTGGTTCTGAAGCTTTCTTT. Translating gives CVTSRDPDSGSEAFF.

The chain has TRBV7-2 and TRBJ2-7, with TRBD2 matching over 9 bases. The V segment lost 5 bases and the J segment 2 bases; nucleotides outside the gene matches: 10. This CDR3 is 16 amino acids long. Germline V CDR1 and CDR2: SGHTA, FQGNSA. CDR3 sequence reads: CASSRSRSGGTYEQYF. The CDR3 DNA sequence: TGTGCCAGCAGCCGCAGCCGGAGCGGGGGGACCTACGAGCAGTACTTC.

In DNA, the CDR3 is TGTGCCATCAGTGCGACAGTCTATGGCTACACCTTC. It specifies CAISATVYGYTF. The V and J genes are TRBV10-3 and TRBJ1-2; TRBD1 is a possible D gene (5 bases). Trimming removed 4 bases from V and 4 bases from J, with 7 bases in between. Germline values: CDR1 ENHRY, CDR2 SYGVKD. CDR3 size: 12 residues.

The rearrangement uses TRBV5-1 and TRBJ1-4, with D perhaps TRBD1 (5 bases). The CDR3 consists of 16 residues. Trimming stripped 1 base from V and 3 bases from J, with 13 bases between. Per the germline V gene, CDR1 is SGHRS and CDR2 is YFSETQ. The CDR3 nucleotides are TGCGCCAGCAGCTTGCCCCAGGGTATCCCTAATGAAAAACTGTTTTTT. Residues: CASSLPQGIPNEKLFF.

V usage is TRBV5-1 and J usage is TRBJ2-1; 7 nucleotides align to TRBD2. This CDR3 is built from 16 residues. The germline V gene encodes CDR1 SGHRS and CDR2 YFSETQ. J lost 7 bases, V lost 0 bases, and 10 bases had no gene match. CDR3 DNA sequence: TGCGCCAGCAGCTTGGCCTTGGCAGGGAGGGCAAATGAGCAGTTCTTC. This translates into CASSLALAGRANEQFF.